The 2 T cell receptor beta chains in this list originate from one sample, sequenced in a study of blood T cells in healthy people across ages. A second PCR of about 6 to 12 cycles used a sample-barcoded 5' primer and a J-beta primer mix. MiXCR, applied by TCRdb to the 5' RACE reads, yields one record per CDR3 protein. This table has 1.5 million to 2 million distinct CDR3 sequences, roughly 28% appearing once. Sample: blood. The receptors were sampled from a woman aged 30 to 39 in good health.

The table lists this clonotype with a few counts. This sequence joins TRBV2 and TRBJ2-7, with TRBD2 matching 11 bases. CDR3 size: 14 residues. Trimming removed 9 bases from V and 7 bases from J; junction bases left unmatched: 11. CDR1 is SNHLY and CDR2 is FYNNEI in the germline V gene. The CDR3 DNA reads as TGTGCCAGTGTAGCGGGAGGGCAACCGTGGGAGCAGTACTTC. Encoded protein: CASVAGGQPWEQYF. Drawing the rest from reference TRBV2 and TRBJ2-7, the complete variable domain is EPEVTQTPSHQVTQMGQEVILRCVPISNHLYFYWYRQILGQKVEFLVSFYNNEISEKSEIFDDQFSVERPDGSNFTLKIRSTKLEDSAMYFCASVAGGQPWEQYFGPGTRLTVT.

This clonotype was seen ten or more times. As DNA, the CDR3 is TGCGCCAGCAGCTTGACGGGTTTTAGTTACAATGAGCAGTTCTTC. Residues: CASSLTGFSYNEQFF. The genes are TRBV5-1 and TRBJ2-1; the D is unclear. The CDR3 consists of 15 residues. Germline CDR1 reads SGHRS; CDR2 reads YFSETQ. V dropped 1 base and J dropped 4 bases, with 12 bases sitting between them.